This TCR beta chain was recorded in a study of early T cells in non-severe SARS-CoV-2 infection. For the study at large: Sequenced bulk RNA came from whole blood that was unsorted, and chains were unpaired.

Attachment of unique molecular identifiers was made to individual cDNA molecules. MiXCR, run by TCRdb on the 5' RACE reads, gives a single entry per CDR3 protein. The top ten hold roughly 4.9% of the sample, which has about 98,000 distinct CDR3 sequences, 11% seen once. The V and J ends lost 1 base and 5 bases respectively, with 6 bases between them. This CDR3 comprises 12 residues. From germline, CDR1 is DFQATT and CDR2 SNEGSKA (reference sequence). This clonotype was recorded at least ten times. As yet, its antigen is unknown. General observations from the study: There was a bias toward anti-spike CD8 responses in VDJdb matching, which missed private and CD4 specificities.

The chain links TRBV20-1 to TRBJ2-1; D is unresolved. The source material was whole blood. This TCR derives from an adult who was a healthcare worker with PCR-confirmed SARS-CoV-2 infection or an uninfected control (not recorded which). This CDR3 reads CSARGHHNEQFF. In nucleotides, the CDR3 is TGCAGTGCTAGAGGACACCACAATGAGCAGTTCTTC.